A selection of T cell receptor beta chains follows, all from one sample in a study of blood T cell repertoires in COVID-19. Sequenced by immunoSEQ multiplex PCR; TCRdb stores in-frame clones only, minus some. Among 180,000 or so clones listed, approximately 90% were seen once. The specimen sequenced was peripheral blood. The source of these receptors is a man between 18 and 29 years old with acute or convalescent COVID-19. CDR3s include the opening cysteine and the closing phenylalanine or tryptophan. Each record gives: J gene, V gene, CDR3 protein.

TRBJ2-1 TRBV7-6 CASSLISGGAYNEQFF
TRBJ1-6 TRBV30 CASGTGYSPLHF
TRBJ2-3 TRBV19 CASSIDGGISTDTQYF
TRBJ1-2 TRBV3-1/TRBV3-2 CASSPETLTGFNYGYTF
TRBJ1-4 TRBV3-1/TRBV3-2 CASSQVPDRGEKLFF
TRBJ1-4 TRBV10-1 CASQVATNEKLFF
TRBJ2-1 TRBV3-1/TRBV3-2 CASSQDRSGGRHEQFF
TRBJ1-1 TRBV19 CASSRTGDTEAFF
TRBJ2-1 TRBV18 CASSPFINEQFF
TRBJ2-2 TRBV7-3 CASSSSGGSTGELFF
TRBJ1-6 TRBV4-1 CASSQEHTWEDSPLHF
TRBJ2-5 TRBV9 CASSGTRSGTQYF
TRBJ1-2 TRBV3-1/TRBV3-2 CASSQTRGQTNYGYTF
TRBJ2-1 TRBV30 CAGTSRRQRGPDEQFF
TRBJ2-7 TRBV10-3 CAISEGTVNEQYF
TRBJ1-2 TRBV27 CASSLDRGFGYGYTF
TRBJ1-1 TRBV7-9 CASSFNGLLNTEAFF
TRBJ1-1 TRBV7-3 CASSLTGRLTRRDLDTEAFF
TRBJ1-1 TRBV5-1 CASSAGGTEAFF
TRBJ1-4 TRBV4-2 CASSLGQGNEKLFF
TRBJ1-3 TRBV5-1 CASSLTVLSGNTIYF
TRBJ1-1 TRBV19 CASSLLNTEAFF
TRBJ2-3 TRBV6-2/TRBV6-3 CASRPRVRTGYADTQYF
TRBJ2-2 TRBV6-2/TRBV6-3 CASSYLAGENTGELFF
TRBJ1-3 TRBV7-2 CASSALGNRGTGNTIYF
TRBJ1-6 TRBV28 CASSFRRVSPLHF
TRBJ1-6 TRBV4-2 CASSQNPPGQGYSPLHF